This T cell receptor beta chain was captured in a study of cytomegalovirus exposure and HLA in healthy donors. When sampled, the donors appeared nominally healthy, though they likely had unrecorded immune exposures. The PCR used 60 Vbeta and 13 Jbeta primers. In the authors' methods: An analysis performed later counted around 80 million unique TCR beta chains (approximately 10 million of them shared). Measured with immunoSEQ multiplex PCR; TCRdb has only the in-frame clones, and not every one. V, J and clone size are those of that table, while D and trimming were read from the DNA. Among some 30,000 clones, 35% to 55% were seen once, and the ten largest hold roughly 1.9%. CDR1 and CDR2 from the germline V gene are LNHDA and SQIVND (reference sequence). This CDR3 has 14 amino acids. With 4 bases clipped from V and 3 bases from J, the junction kept 1 base outside the gene matches. This clone was counted between two and nine times.

This clonotype originated in a woman aged 45-60 years in good health and CMV-seronegative. The chain recombines TRBV19 with TRBJ2-1; TRBD2 matches at 9 bases. Material for sequencing was PBMCs. The CDR3 loop reads CASSSGRDYNEQFF. The DNA of the CDR3 is TGTGCCAGTAGTAGCGGGAGGGACTACAATGAGCAGTTCTTC.